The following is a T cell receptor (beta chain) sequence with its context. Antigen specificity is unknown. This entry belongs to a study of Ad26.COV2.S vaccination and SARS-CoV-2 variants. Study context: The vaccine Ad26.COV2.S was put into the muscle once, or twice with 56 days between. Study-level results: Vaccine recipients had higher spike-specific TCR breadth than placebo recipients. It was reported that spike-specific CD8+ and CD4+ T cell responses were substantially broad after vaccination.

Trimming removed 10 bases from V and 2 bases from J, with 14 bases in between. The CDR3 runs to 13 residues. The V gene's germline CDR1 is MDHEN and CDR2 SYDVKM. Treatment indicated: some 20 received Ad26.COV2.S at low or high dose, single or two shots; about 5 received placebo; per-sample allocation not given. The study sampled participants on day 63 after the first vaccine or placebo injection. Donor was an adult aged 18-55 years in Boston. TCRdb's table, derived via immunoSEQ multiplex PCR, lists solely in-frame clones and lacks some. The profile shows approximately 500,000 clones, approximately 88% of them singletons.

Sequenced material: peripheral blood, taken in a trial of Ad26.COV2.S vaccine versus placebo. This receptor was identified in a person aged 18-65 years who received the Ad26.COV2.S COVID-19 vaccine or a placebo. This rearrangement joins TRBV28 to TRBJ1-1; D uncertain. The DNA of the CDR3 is TGTGCCACAACGAGGAACGGAAACACTGAAGCTTTCTTT. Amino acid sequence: CATTRNGNTEAFF.